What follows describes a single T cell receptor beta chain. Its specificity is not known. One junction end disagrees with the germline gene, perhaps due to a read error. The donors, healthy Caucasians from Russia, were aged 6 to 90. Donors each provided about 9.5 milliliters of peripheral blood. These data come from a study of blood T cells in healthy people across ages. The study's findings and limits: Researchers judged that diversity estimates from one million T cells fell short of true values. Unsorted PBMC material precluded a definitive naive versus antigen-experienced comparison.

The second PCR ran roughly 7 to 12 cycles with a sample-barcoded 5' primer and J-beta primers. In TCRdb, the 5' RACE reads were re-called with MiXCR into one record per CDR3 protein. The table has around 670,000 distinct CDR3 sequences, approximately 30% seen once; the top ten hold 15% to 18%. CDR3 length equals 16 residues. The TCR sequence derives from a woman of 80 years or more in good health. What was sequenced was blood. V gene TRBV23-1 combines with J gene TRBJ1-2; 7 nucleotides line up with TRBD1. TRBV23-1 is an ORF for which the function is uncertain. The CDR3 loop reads CASSLGGQIPNYDYTF. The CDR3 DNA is TGCGCCAGCAGTCTTGGGGGACAGATTCCTAACTATGACTACACCTTC.